A selection of T cell receptor beta chains follows, all from one sample in a study of blood T cell repertoires in COVID-19. This table comes from immunoSEQ multiplex PCR, and its TCRdb copy is limited to in-frame clones, with some not included. The data show under 300,000 clones, roughly nine tenths seen once. Sequencing was done on a sample of PBMCs or T cells enriched from blood (not recorded which). Receptors were obtained from a woman aged 45-59 years who had recovered from COVID-19. Each CDR3 is given with its conserved first and last residue. Each record gives: D gene, J gene, V gene, clone size, CDR3 protein, CDR3 DNA. D genes are given only for firm matches. Clone sizes are given selectively: once, few, many, or a class where the clone is expanded.

d_call: NA; j_call: TRBJ1-5; v_call: TRBV11-2; clone_size: NA; cdr3_aa: CASSPQGQSNQPQHF; cdr3_nt: TGTGCCAGCAGCCCCCAAGGACAGAGCAATCAGCCCCAGCATTTT
d_call: TRBD1; j_call: TRBJ1-5; v_call: TRBV5-8; clone_size: once; cdr3_aa: CASSSGRDRGLSNQPQHF; cdr3_nt: TGTGCCAGCAGCTCTGGAAGGGACAGGGGACTTAGCAATCAGCCCCAGCATTTT
d_call: TRBD2; j_call: TRBJ2-5; v_call: TRBV11-2; clone_size: few; cdr3_aa: CASSDIGAPLAGGQETQYF; cdr3_nt: TGTGCCAGCAGCGACATAGGGGCCCCACTAGCGGGAGGGCAAGAGACCCAGTACTTC
d_call: NA; j_call: TRBJ1-2; v_call: TRBV6-5; clone_size: NA; cdr3_aa: CASSYIGGARGYTF; cdr3_nt: TGTGCCAGCAGTTATATAGGCGGGGCGCGAGGCTACACCTTC
d_call: NA; j_call: TRBJ1-1; v_call: TRBV11-3; clone_size: once; cdr3_aa: CASSPGGVQNTEAFF; cdr3_nt: TGTGCCAGCAGCCCCGGGGGGGTTCAGAACACTGAAGCTTTCTTT
d_call: NA; j_call: TRBJ1-2; v_call: TRBV30; clone_size: NA; cdr3_aa: CAWGAKSGVVNYGYTF; cdr3_nt: TGTGCCTGGGGGGCCAAGTCCGGGGTAGTGAACTATGGCTACACCTTC
d_call: NA; j_call: TRBJ2-1; v_call: TRBV4-3; clone_size: once; cdr3_aa: CASSQGAYRGEQFF; cdr3_nt: TGCGCCAGCAGCCAGGGGGCCTATCGGGGTGAGCAGTTCTTC
d_call: NA; j_call: TRBJ1-4; v_call: TRBV27; clone_size: once; cdr3_aa: CASTGGRSEKLFF; cdr3_nt: TGTGCCAGCACTGGGGGGAGGTCGGAAAAACTGTTTTTT
d_call: TRBD2; j_call: TRBJ2-2; v_call: TRBV11-3; clone_size: NA; cdr3_aa: CASSTGLAVNTGELFF; cdr3_nt: TGTGCCAGCAGCACCGGACTAGCGGTGAACACCGGGGAGCTGTTTTTT
d_call: TRBD1; j_call: TRBJ1-5; v_call: TRBV18; clone_size: NA; cdr3_aa: CASSPGQGHQPQHF; cdr3_nt: TGTGCCAGCTCACCGGGACAGGGTCATCAGCCCCAGCATTTT
d_call: NA; j_call: TRBJ1-3; v_call: TRBV13; clone_size: NA; cdr3_aa: CASSSSGGANTIYF; cdr3_nt: TGTGCCAGCAGCTCCTCGGGGGGTGCGAACACCATATATTTT
d_call: NA; j_call: TRBJ1-1; v_call: TRBV7-2; clone_size: NA; cdr3_aa: CASSQITGTEAFF; cdr3_nt: TGTGCCAGCAGCCAAATTACAGGGACTGAAGCTTTCTTT
d_call: TRBD1; j_call: TRBJ2-7; v_call: TRBV28; clone_size: once; cdr3_aa: CASSSDRGFSEQYF; cdr3_nt: TGTGCCAGCAGTTCAGACAGGGGCTTCTCCGAGCAGTACTTC
d_call: NA; j_call: TRBJ2-1; v_call: TRBV7-8; clone_size: NA; cdr3_aa: CASSLGGRANEQFF; cdr3_nt: TGTGCCAGCAGCTTGGGAGGCCGTGCCAATGAGCAGTTCTTC
d_call: NA; j_call: TRBJ1-5; v_call: TRBV27; clone_size: NA; cdr3_aa: CASSPQGSYQPQHF; cdr3_nt: TGTGCCAGCAGTCCTCAGGGATCCTATCAGCCCCAGCATTTT
d_call: NA; j_call: TRBJ2-3; v_call: TRBV18; clone_size: NA; cdr3_aa: CASSPAKSTDTQYF; cdr3_nt: TGTGCCAGCTCACCGGCCAAAAGCACAGATACGCAGTATTTT
d_call: NA; j_call: TRBJ1-1; v_call: TRBV28; clone_size: NA; cdr3_aa: CASSLSPRGRGLLNTEAFF; cdr3_nt: TGTGCCAGCAGTTTATCCCCCCGGGGCAGGGGCCTATTGAACACTGAAGCTTTCTTT
d_call: NA; j_call: TRBJ2-3; v_call: TRBV2; clone_size: NA; cdr3_aa: CASRLELSDTQYF; cdr3_nt: TGTGCCAGCCGACTAGAACTCTCAGATACGCAGTATTTT
d_call: TRBD1; j_call: TRBJ1-6; v_call: TRBV27; clone_size: NA; cdr3_aa: CASRVTGIASPLHF; cdr3_nt: TGTGCCAGCAGAGTGACAGGGATTGCTTCACCCCTCCACTTT
d_call: TRBD1; j_call: TRBJ1-2; v_call: TRBV5-4; clone_size: NA; cdr3_aa: CASSSTQGGDYGYTF; cdr3_nt: TGTGCCAGCAGCTCTACACAGGGGGGCGACTATGGCTACACCTTC
d_call: TRBD2; j_call: TRBJ2-3; v_call: TRBV9; clone_size: NA; cdr3_aa: CASSVLAGRTDTQYF; cdr3_nt: TGTGCCAGCAGCGTACTAGCGGGGCGCACAGATACGCAGTATTTT
d_call: NA; j_call: TRBJ2-7; v_call: TRBV27; clone_size: NA; cdr3_aa: CASSRTGRVLEQYF; cdr3_nt: TGTGCCAGCAGTCGGACAGGGAGGGTCCTCGAGCAGTACTTC
d_call: TRBD2; j_call: TRBJ2-3; v_call: TRBV28; clone_size: NA; cdr3_aa: CASSPGLAGSTDTQYF; cdr3_nt: TGTGCCAGCAGTCCTGGACTAGCGGGAAGCACAGATACGCAGTATTTT
d_call: TRBD1; j_call: TRBJ2-7; v_call: TRBV5-4; clone_size: NA; cdr3_aa: CASSPGQGGLWEQYF; cdr3_nt: TGTGCCAGCAGCCCCGGACAGGGGGGTTTGTGGGAGCAGTACTTC
d_call: NA; j_call: TRBJ2-1; v_call: TRBV14; clone_size: NA; cdr3_aa: CASSPTRGYYNEQFF; cdr3_nt: TGTGCCAGCAGCCCCACCAGGGGCTACTACAATGAGCAGTTCTTC
d_call: TRBD1; j_call: TRBJ2-2; v_call: TRBV4-3; clone_size: NA; cdr3_aa: CASRRTGANTGELFF; cdr3_nt: TGCGCCAGCAGGCGGACAGGCGCGAACACCGGGGAGCTGTTTTTT
d_call: TRBD1; j_call: TRBJ2-5; v_call: TRBV7-9; clone_size: NA; cdr3_aa: CASSLPDRNLETQYF; cdr3_nt: TGTGCCAGCAGCTTACCGGACAGGAACCTAGAGACCCAGTACTTC
d_call: NA; j_call: TRBJ1-1; v_call: TRBV11-3; clone_size: NA; cdr3_aa: CASSQSGRGNTEAFF; cdr3_nt: TGTGCCAGCAGCCAGTCGGGGAGGGGAAACACTGAAGCTTTCTTT
d_call: TRBD2; j_call: TRBJ2-1; v_call: TRBV28; clone_size: NA; cdr3_aa: CASVLAGGLDEQFF; cdr3_nt: TGTGCCAGCGTCTTAGCGGGAGGGCTCGATGAGCAGTTCTTC
d_call: NA; j_call: TRBJ1-5; v_call: TRBV28; clone_size: NA; cdr3_aa: CASSPPSGGNQPQHF; cdr3_nt: TGTGCCAGCAGTCCCCCCTCGGGGGGCAATCAGCCCCAGCATTTT
d_call: NA; j_call: TRBJ2-7; v_call: TRBV7-2; clone_size: NA; cdr3_aa: CASSPRTSYEQYF; cdr3_nt: TGTGCCAGCAGCCCAAGAACTTCCTACGAGCAGTACTTC
d_call: TRBD1; j_call: TRBJ1-4; v_call: TRBV5-1; clone_size: NA; cdr3_aa: CASSLVQGASHEKLFF; cdr3_nt: TGCGCCAGCAGCTTGGTCCAGGGGGCTTCCCATGAAAAACTGTTTTTT
d_call: TRBD1; j_call: TRBJ1-2; v_call: TRBV6-5; clone_size: NA; cdr3_aa: CASSLQDRRLHGYTF; cdr3_nt: TGTGCCAGCAGTTTACAGGACAGGAGATTGCATGGCTACACCTTC
d_call: NA; j_call: TRBJ1-3; v_call: TRBV7-9; clone_size: NA; cdr3_aa: CASSSGVNTIYF; cdr3_nt: TGTGCCAGCAGCTCAGGGGTAAACACCATATATTTT
d_call: NA; j_call: TRBJ2-5; v_call: TRBV6-5; clone_size: NA; cdr3_aa: CASTKQSTGTQYF; cdr3_nt: TGTGCCAGCACCAAGCAGTCGACTGGGACCCAGTACTTC
d_call: TRBD1; j_call: TRBJ2-7; v_call: TRBV3-1/TRBV3-2; clone_size: NA; cdr3_aa: CASSQSSGQDSYEQYF; cdr3_nt: TGTGCCAGCAGCCAGAGCTCGGGACAGGACTCCTACGAGCAGTACTTC
d_call: NA; j_call: TRBJ1-5; v_call: TRBV11-2; clone_size: NA; cdr3_aa: CASSPGGNQPQHF; cdr3_nt: TGTGCCAGCAGCCCAGGGGGCAATCAGCCCCAGCATTTT
d_call: NA; j_call: TRBJ2-7; v_call: TRBV27; clone_size: NA; cdr3_aa: CASSLGPPAEQYF; cdr3_nt: TGTGCCAGCAGTTTGGGCCCCCCCGCGGAGCAGTACTTC